This entry lists 29 T cell receptor beta chains sequenced from one sample in a study of CD4 and CD8 cells across lung adenocarcinoma regions. Using its own MiXCR run on the PCR reads, TCRdb lists one record per CDR3 protein. The profile covers around 4,500 distinct CDR3 sequences, with roughly 45% appearing a single time and approximately 15% taken by the ten largest. The material sequenced was CD4+ T cells from the margin of a lung tumor. The receptors were gathered from a female donor with lung adenocarcinoma. The CD4 and CD8 labels of this study may be unreliable.

The chain employs TRBV15 and TRBJ2-1; TRBD2 aligns across 8 bases. Per the germline V gene, CDR1 is LNHNV and CDR2 is YYDKDF (reference sequence). The CDR3 has 15 amino acids. Trimming took 1 base from V and 7 from J; bases not matched to a gene: 6. CDR3 nucleotide sequence: TGTGCCACCAGCAGAGTTACTAGCGGTGTAAATGAGCAGTTCTTC. As protein: CATSRVTSGVNEQFF.

In its sample, this clonotype was seen once. One end of the junction does not line up with germline, which may come from a read error. CDR3 sequence: CASSYSVQAAPTNELFF. CDR3 bases: TGTGCCAGCAGCTACTCGGTACAGGCTGCGCCAACCAATGAGCTGTTTTTT. J is TRBJ2-1 and V is TRBV6-5; D is possibly TRBD1 (5 bases). The end of the DNA is better explained by TRBJ2-2, so the J call may be wrong. This CDR3 is 17 amino acids long. From germline, CDR1 is MNHEY and CDR2 SVGAGI.

The rearrangement uses TRBV27 and TRBJ2-3; 7 bases map to TRBD1. This CDR3 is 15 amino acids long. The V gene's germline CDR1 is MNHEY and CDR2 SMNVEV (reference sequence). V was pared by 5 bases and J by 2 bases, with 7 bases of the junction left unmatched. CDR3 region: CASSLLTGTTDTQYF. The DNA of the CDR3 is TGTGCCAGCAGTCTTTTGACAGGGACCACAGATACGCAGTATTTT.

This clonotype has only one observation. The chain uses TRBV9 and TRBJ2-1; 9 positions match TRBD1. The germline V gene has CDR1 SGDLS and CDR2 YYNGEE. The CDR3 covers 15 residues. The J segment lost 6 bases and the V segment lost 3 bases, leaving 7 bases of the junction unmatched. The CDR3 sequence is CASSETPGQGNEQFF. The CDR3 nucleotides are TGTGCCAGCAGCGAAACACCGGGACAGGGCAATGAGCAGTTCTTC. Supplemented by reference TRBV9 and TRBJ2-1, the full variable domain reads DSGVTQTPKHLITATGQRVTLRCSPRSGDLSVYWYQQSLDQGLQFLIQYYNGEERAKGNILERFSAQQFPDLHSELNLSSLELGDSALYFCASSETPGQGNEQFFGPGTRLTVL.

This clonotype has at least ten counts. This chain uses TRBV12-3 or TRBV12-4 with TRBJ2-1; unclear D gene. V was shortened by 5 bases and J by 12 bases, with 11 bases between the two germline ends. The CDR3 extends over 11 amino acids. The CDR3 is CASSQEVGQFF. Written as DNA, the CDR3 is TGTGCCAGCAGTCAAGAGGTCGGGCAGTTCTTC.

This clonotype was recorded a few times. The gene calls are TRBV6-5 and TRBJ2-4; no clear D gene. The J call is doubtful: the DNA matches TRBJ2-3 better. The CDR3 contains 15 residues. The germline V gene encodes CDR1 MNHEY and CDR2 SVGAGI. CDR3 in amino acids: CASSYSMGPTDIQYF. The CDR3 nucleotides are TGTGCCAGCAGTTACTCTATGGGTCCCACAGATATTCAGTATTTT.

The chain joins TRBV6-1 to TRBJ1-2, with 12 bases matching TRBD1. This CDR3 contains 18 residues. The germline gives CDR1 MNHNS, CDR2 SASEGT. Germline trimming cut 4 bases from V and 4 bases from J; bases unmatched to any gene: 13. CDR3 protein: CASSGGGTGGVPRYGYTF. Here the CDR3 DNA reads TGTGCCAGCAGTGGGGGAGGGACAGGGGGCGTCCCTCGCTATGGCTACACCTTC.

The genes are TRBV4-2 and TRBJ2-1; D is undetermined. The CDR3 contains 15 residues. The V end was cut by 2 bases, the J end by 3 bases, with 11 bases between. Germline V lookup: CDR1 LGHNA, CDR2 YNFKEQ. The CDR3 sequence is CASSQKGSYYNEQFF. The CDR3 DNA reads TGTGCCAGCAGCCAAAAAGGCAGCTACTACAATGAGCAGTTCTTC.

In its sample, this clonotype ranks as medium-sized. The chain links TRBV6-5 to TRBJ2-1; 9 bases map to TRBD1. CDR1 and CDR2 from the germline V gene are MNHEY and SVGAGI. Germline trimming cut 0 bases from V and 10 bases from J; bases unmatched to any gene: 4. This CDR3 has 14 residues. The CDR3 DNA follows: TGTGCCAGCAGTTACTCGGGACAGGGCGGCGAGCAGTTCTTC. It codes for CASSYSGQGGEQFF.

The V gene is TRBV10-1, the J gene TRBJ2-1, with D unclear. CDR1 is WNHNN and CDR2 is SYGVQD in the germline V gene (reference sequence). Trimming cost V 1 base and J 6 bases, with 10 bases left between them. The CDR3 is 14 residues long. CDR3 amino acids: CASSEFLVGNEQFF. The CDR3 coding sequence is TGCGCCAGCAGTGAGTTCCTAGTCGGCAATGAGCAGTTCTTC.

Of note for this clonotype: The junction and the germline gene differ at one end; a read error may be behind it. This rearrangement joins TRBV27 to TRBJ2-3; D is possibly TRBD1 (7 bases). The CDR3 is made up of 16 amino acids. Germline-derived CDR1 and CDR2 are MNHEY and SMNVEV (reference sequence). Here the CDR3 DNA reads TGTGCCAGCAGGGGACCAGGGGGGAGTCTCAAAGAGACGCAGTACTTT. It encodes CASRGPGGSLKETQYF.

The chain has TRBV12-3 or TRBV12-4 and TRBJ2-1; 11 positions match TRBD2. Trimming cost V 0 bases and J 10 bases; bases outside gene matches: 8. The CDR3 covers 16 residues. CDR3 DNA: TGTGCCAGCAGTTTAGCTTCGACTAGCGGGACGGACGAGCAGTTCTTC. Translation gives CASSLASTSGTDEQFF.

This clonotype is medium-sized. The rearrangement links TRBV6-5 to TRBJ2-7, with TRBD1 identical over 7 bases. The CDR3 runs 17 residues. The trim removed 2 bases at V and 1 base at J, leaving 11 bases unmatched. Germline CDR1 reads MNHEY; CDR2 reads SVGAGI. DNA for the CDR3: TGTGCCAGCAGTTACCCCGACAGGGAAGTAGGTTCCTACGAGCAGTACTTC. Amino acid sequence: CASSYPDREVGSYEQYF.

The rearrangement uses TRBV10-1 and TRBJ2-5, with D perhaps matching TRBD2 (5 bases). Near its end, the DNA agrees better with TRBJ2-7, so the J call may be wrong. This CDR3 spans 13 amino acids. Germline CDR1 reads WNHNN; CDR2 reads SYGVQD (reference sequence). In DNA form, the CDR3 reads TGCGCCAGCCGGCGGAGAGGACTGTACGAGCAGTACTTC. Translation: CASRRRGLYEQYF.

This clonotype is large by share. The V call is TRBV27, the J call TRBJ2-1; D perhaps matches TRBD1 (6 bases). The germline V gene encodes CDR1 MNHEY and CDR2 SMNVEV (reference sequence). Trimming stripped 3 bases from V and 8 bases from J, with 11 bases between. This CDR3 comprises 13 residues. The CDR3: CASSFIYRDEQFF. The CDR3 coding sequence is TGTGCCAGCAGTTTCATTTACAGGGATGAGCAGTTCTTC.

This clonotype showed up many times. V usage is TRBV25-1 and J usage is TRBJ1-2; no clear D gene. In germline, CDR1 is MGHDK, CDR2 SYGVNS. The V gene lost 1 base and the J gene lost 4 bases, with 16 bases spanning the gap. The CDR3 covers 16 residues. In DNA, the CDR3 is TGTGCCAGCAGTGAATTTACGAGCTCCGGACGCTATGGCTACACCTTC. This translates into CASSEFTSSGRYGYTF.

The chain couples TRBV6-1 to TRBJ2-1, with 7 bases aligning to TRBD1. The DNA end favors TRBJ2-7, so the J call may be wrong. Germline V lookup: CDR1 MNHNS, CDR2 SASEGT. The CDR3 loop spans 13 amino acids. CDR3 nucleotides: TGTGCCAGCGGAATGACAGGGTCCTACGAGCAGTACTTC. Its protein is CASGMTGSYEQYF.

This clonotype qualifies as medium-sized (0.01 to 0.1%). The CDR3 sequence: CAVSLNNEQFF. In DNA form, the CDR3 reads TGTGCCGTCAGCCTCAACAATGAGCAGTTCTTC. V usage is TRBV27 and J usage is TRBJ2-1, with D unresolved. Per the germline V gene, CDR1 is MNHEY and CDR2 is SMNVEV (reference sequence). Trimming removed 11 bases from V and 5 bases from J, with 10 bases in between. The CDR3 is 11 residues long.

The V and J genes are TRBV12-3 or TRBV12-4 and TRBJ2-3, with a possible D match to TRBD2 (6 bases). The better agreement between TRBJ2-4 and the DNA end casts doubt on the J call. The CDR3 runs to 17 residues. DNA for the CDR3: TGTGCCAGCAGCCCTGAGGTCGGGGGAACGGCCAAAGACACTCAGTACTTC. Translating it yields CASSPEVGGTAKDTQYF.

This chain joins TRBV6-1 and TRBJ2-7; TRBD1 agrees at 9 bases. The CDR3 is 13 amino acids. The junction had 5 bases not matched to a gene; V was cut back by 6 bases and J by 5 bases. The germline gives CDR1 MNHNS, CDR2 SASEGT. CDR3 sequence: CASSRTGVNEQYF. CDR3 nucleotide sequence: TGTGCCAGCAGCCGGACAGGGGTGAACGAGCAGTACTTC.

This sequence joins TRBV5-1 and TRBJ2-5, with a tentative D call TRBD1 (6 bases). V lost 4 bases and J lost 1, with 14 bases in between. The length of the CDR3 is 15 residues. In germline, CDR1 is SGHRS, CDR2 YFSETQ. The DNA of the CDR3 is TGCGCCAGCAGCCCGCAGACAGGCCTCCAAGAGACCCAGTACTTC. It is translated as CASSPQTGLQETQYF.

Comments on this clonotype: The germline gene is not matched at one end of the junction; a read error may be the cause. The J gene is TRBJ2-3, the V gene TRBV11-2, with 7 bases that match TRBD1. The CDR3 contains 16 residues. From germline, CDR1 is SGHAT and CDR2 FQNNGV. CDR3 sequence (DNA): TGTGCCAGCAGGGTACCAGGGGGTCGTGGCCTGGAGACGCAGTATTTC. Translated, it gives CASRVPGGRGLETQYF.

This clonotype is large by share. This rearrangement joins TRBV6-1 to TRBJ2-1; D may be TRBD2 (5 bases). This CDR3 comprises 16 residues. V shed 0 bases and J shed 7 bases, with 16 bases lying between them. Germline CDR1 and CDR2: MNHNS and SASEGT. The CDR3 spells CASSEAEREWRNEQFF. In nucleotides, the CDR3 is TGTGCCAGCAGTGAAGCGGAAAGGGAGTGGAGGAATGAGCAGTTCTTC.

Points on this clonotype: Mismatch with germline at one junction end may stem from a read error. This chain links TRBV27 with TRBJ1-2; the D is unclear. The CDR3 loop spans 13 amino acids. Germline V lookup: CDR1 MNHEY, CDR2 SMNVEV (reference sequence). CDR3 region: CVSSPDGNYGYTF. In DNA, the CDR3 is TGTGTCAGCAGTCCCGACGGAAACTATGGCTACACCTTC.

On this clonotype itself: At one boundary the junction diverges from the germline segment, which might be a read error. The chain couples TRBV11-3 to TRBJ2-3; D is possibly TRBD2 (6 bases). The CDR3 sequence is 14 residues long. The germline V gene has CDR1 SGHNT and CDR2 YENEEA. The CDR3 region is CASSLGGDQDTQYF. CDR3 DNA sequence: TGTGCCAGCAGCTTGGGAGGTGACCAAGATACCCAGTACTTT.

This clonotype is a singleton in its sample. In DNA form, the CDR3 reads TGTGCCAGCGGAAGACAGGGGGCGCGCCCCAAAAACACGCAGTATTTT. It codes for CASGRQGARPKNTQYF. The V gene is TRBV6-1, the J gene TRBJ2-3; 10 bases line up with TRBD1. This CDR3 has 16 residues. The trim removed 8 bases at V and 9 bases at J, leaving 17 bases unmatched. Germline CDR1 MNHNS, CDR2 SASEGT.

In this sample, this clonotype is medium-sized (0.01 to 0.1%). The V call is TRBV11-2, the J call TRBJ2-5; D gene uncertain. The CDR3 loop spans 11 amino acids. Trimming removed 4 bases from V and 1 base from J, with 1 base in between. Germline lookup yields CDR1 SGHAT and CDR2 FQNNGV. The CDR3 sequence is CASSSQETQYF. The CDR3 nucleotides read TGTGCCAGCAGCTCCCAAGAGACCCAGTACTTC.

Judged by abundance, this clonotype is large. The chain carries TRBV6-1 and TRBJ2-3, with D possibly TRBD1 on 6 matching bases. Germline CDR1 reads MNHNS; CDR2 reads SASEGT. This CDR3 region has 14 residues. Trimming removed 8 bases at V and 1 base at J, with 13 bases between. CDR3 residues: CASSTAGGTDTQYF. The CDR3 DNA is TGTGCCAGCTCAACGGCAGGGGGCACAGATACGCAGTATTTT.

This clonotype was detected a few times. The CDR3, as DNA: TGCAGTGCTAGAGCTGTAACTAGCGGGAGTAGCACCGGGGAGCTGTTTTTT. Its protein product is CSARAVTSGSSTGELFF. This chain connects TRBV20-1 to TRBJ2-2, with 11 bases lining up with TRBD2. Trimming at V came to 1 base and at J to 4 bases, leaving 8 bases not matched to a gene. The V gene's germline CDR1 is DFQATT and CDR2 SNEGSKA (reference sequence). This CDR3 spans 17 amino acids.